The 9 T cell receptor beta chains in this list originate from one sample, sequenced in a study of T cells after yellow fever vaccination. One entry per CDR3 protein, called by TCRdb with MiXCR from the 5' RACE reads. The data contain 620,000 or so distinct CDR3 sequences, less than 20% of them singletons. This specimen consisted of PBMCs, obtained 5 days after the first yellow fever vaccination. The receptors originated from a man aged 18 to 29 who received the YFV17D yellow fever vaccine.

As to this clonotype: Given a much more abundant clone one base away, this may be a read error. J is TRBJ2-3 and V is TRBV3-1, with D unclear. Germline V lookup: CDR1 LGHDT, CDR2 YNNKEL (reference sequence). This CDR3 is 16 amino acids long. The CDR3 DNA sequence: TGTGCCTGCAGCCCTACCTGGACGGTGAGCACAGATACGCAGTATTTT. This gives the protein CACSPTWTVSTDTQYF.

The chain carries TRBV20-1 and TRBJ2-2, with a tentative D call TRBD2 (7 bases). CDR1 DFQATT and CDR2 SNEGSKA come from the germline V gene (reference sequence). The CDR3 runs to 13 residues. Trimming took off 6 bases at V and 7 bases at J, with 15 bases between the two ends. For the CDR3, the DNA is TGCAGTGCGGCCCGGGGGGCCGACGGGGAGCTGTTTTTT. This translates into CSAARGADGELFF.

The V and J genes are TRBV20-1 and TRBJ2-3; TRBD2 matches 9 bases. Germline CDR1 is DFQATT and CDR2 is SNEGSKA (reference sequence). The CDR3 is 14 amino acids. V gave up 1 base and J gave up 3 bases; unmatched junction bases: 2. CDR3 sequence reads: CSARGRGGTDTQYF. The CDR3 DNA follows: TGCAGTGCTAGAGGGCGGGGGGGAACAGATACGCAGTATTTT.

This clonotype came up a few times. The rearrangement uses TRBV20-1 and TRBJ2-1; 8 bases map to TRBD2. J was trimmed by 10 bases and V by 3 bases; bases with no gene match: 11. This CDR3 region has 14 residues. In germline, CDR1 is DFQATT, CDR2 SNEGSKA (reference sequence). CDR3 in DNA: TGCAGTGCTAGGGACCCCGGGACTAGTCCCGAGCAGTTCTTC. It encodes CSARDPGTSPEQFF.

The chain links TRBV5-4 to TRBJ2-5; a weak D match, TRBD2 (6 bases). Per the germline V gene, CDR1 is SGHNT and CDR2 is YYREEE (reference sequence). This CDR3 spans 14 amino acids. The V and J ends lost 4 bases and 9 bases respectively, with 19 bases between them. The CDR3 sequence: CASSAGPMGRSQYF. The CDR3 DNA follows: TGTGCCAGCAGCGCGGGGCCCATGGGGAGGTCCCAGTACTTC.

The CDR3 DNA is TGTGCCAGCAGTTACTCGCCGGGTGCTAGCACAGATACGCAGTATTTT. Its translation is CASSYSPGASTDTQYF. The chain is built from TRBV6-5 and TRBJ2-3; unclear D gene. Trimming pared 0 bases from V and 0 bases from J, leaving 10 bases between. The germline V gene has CDR1 MNHEY and CDR2 SVGAGI. This CDR3 contains 16 residues.

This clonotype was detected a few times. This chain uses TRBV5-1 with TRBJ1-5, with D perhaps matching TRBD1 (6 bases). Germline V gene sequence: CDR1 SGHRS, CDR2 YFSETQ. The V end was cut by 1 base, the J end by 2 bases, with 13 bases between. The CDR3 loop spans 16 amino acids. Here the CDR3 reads CASSLNGGVGNQPQHF. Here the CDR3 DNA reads TGCGCCAGCAGCTTGAACGGGGGCGTAGGCAATCAGCCCCAGCATTTT.

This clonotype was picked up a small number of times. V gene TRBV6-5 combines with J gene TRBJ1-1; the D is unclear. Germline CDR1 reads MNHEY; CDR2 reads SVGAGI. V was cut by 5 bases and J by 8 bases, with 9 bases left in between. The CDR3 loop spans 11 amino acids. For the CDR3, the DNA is TGTGCCAGCAGTCGTCAAGGGGAAGCTTTCTTT. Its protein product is CASSRQGEAFF.

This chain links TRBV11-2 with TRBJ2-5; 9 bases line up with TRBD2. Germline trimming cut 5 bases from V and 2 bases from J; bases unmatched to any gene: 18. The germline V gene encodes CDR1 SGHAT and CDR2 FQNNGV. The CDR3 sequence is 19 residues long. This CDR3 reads CASSPPIKRGVGGQETQYF. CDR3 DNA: TGTGCCAGCAGCCCCCCCATAAAGCGGGGGGTTGGGGGTCAAGAGACCCAGTACTTC.